Following are 13 T cell receptor beta chains from one sample sequenced in a study of control samples from healthy donors and cancer patients (dated by TCRdb to about 2020). Receptors were amplified or captured by the immunoSEQ multiplex PCR assay. The table was pulled from immuneACCESS by TCRdb, which kept in-frame rearrangements only. Such tables lose some clones; where checked, under half of the loss comes from unresolved V genes, and the rest has no known cause. The sample yields about 160,000 clones; around nine tenths were counted once. 12% of the sample goes to the ten largest clones. Sequenced sample: blood. These receptors were collected from a young man in good health.

This chain joins TRBV29-1 and TRBJ2-5; D is uncertain. Trimming took off 1 base at V and 1 base at J, with 10 bases between the two ends. The length of the CDR3 is 14 residues. Per the germline V gene, CDR1 is SQVTM and CDR2 is ANQGSEA. The CDR3 DNA is TGCAGCGTTGAAGGGTTTGAGACCCAAGAGACCCAGTACTTC. Translation gives CSVEGFETQETQYF.

DNA of the CDR3: TGTGCCACCAGCAGTGACAGGGGACAAGAGACCCAGTACTTC. It specifies CATSSDRGQETQYF. The rearrangement uses TRBV15 and TRBJ2-5, with 8 nucleotides matching TRBD1. This CDR3 contains 14 residues. J gave up 2 bases and V 3 bases, and 2 bases lay outside the gene matches. Per the germline V gene, CDR1 is LNHNV and CDR2 is YYDKDF (reference sequence).

Here the CDR3 DNA reads TGTGCCAGCAGCTTAGGGTCCGGGACTTTCTCTGCCGGGGAGCTGTTTTTT. Its protein product is CASSLGSGTFSAGELFF. The V gene is TRBV7-8, the J gene TRBJ2-2; D perhaps matches TRBD2 (6 bases). CDR1 SGHVS and CDR2 FQNEAQ come from the germline V gene. The CDR3 spans 17 residues. The ends were cut back, 1 base at V and 6 bases at J, with 18 bases in the middle.

This clone was detected only a few times. This chain joins TRBV5-1 and TRBJ1-1; D is possibly TRBD1 (5 bases). V was shortened by 4 bases and J by 3 bases, with 13 bases between the two germline ends. The V gene's germline CDR1 is SGHRS and CDR2 YFSETQ. This CDR3 region has 14 residues. The CDR3 protein is CASSPAGRDTEAFF. The CDR3 nucleotides read TGCGCCAGCAGCCCGGCAGGGAGGGACACTGAAGCTTTCTTT.

J is TRBJ2-3 and V is TRBV6-5; D tentatively fits TRBD1 or TRBD2 (5 bases each). V dropped 10 bases and J dropped 4 bases, with 21 bases sitting between them. The length of the CDR3 is 15 residues. Germline assignment: CDR1 MNHEY and CDR2 SVGAGI. CDR3 region: CATGPSGKKADTQYF. The DNA of the CDR3 is TGTGCCACGGGACCCTCAGGGAAAAAAGCAGATACGCAGTATTTT.

The V gene is TRBV28, the J gene TRBJ1-5; 9 bases line up with TRBD1. The CDR3 is 16 amino acids. From germline, CDR1 is MDHEN and CDR2 SYDVKM. The junction had 6 bases not matched to a gene; V was cut back by 2 bases and J by 4 bases. The CDR3 here is CASSLNRGHINQPQHF. The CDR3 nucleotides are TGTGCCAGCAGTTTAAACAGGGGGCACATTAATCAGCCCCAGCATTTT.

The DNA of the CDR3 is TGTGCCAGCGCGACTAGCGCCAGCACAGATACGCAGTATTTT. This translates into CASATSASTDTQYF. The chain recombines TRBV19 with TRBJ2-3; 8 nucleotides align to TRBD2. In germline, CDR1 is LNHDA, CDR2 SQIVND (reference sequence). The CDR3 covers 14 residues. Trimming took 9 bases from V and 0 from J; bases not matched to a gene: 5.

This clone was seen once. This chain links TRBV27 with TRBJ1-2; D is possibly TRBD1 (5 bases). This CDR3 spans 12 amino acids. The V end was cut by 5 bases, the J end by 4 bases, with 8 bases between. Germline values: CDR1 MNHEY, CDR2 SMNVEV (reference sequence). The CDR3 protein is CASSDRFYGYTF. In DNA form, the CDR3 reads TGTGCCAGCAGTGACAGATTCTATGGCTACACCTTC.

The genes are TRBV6-2 or TRBV6-3 and TRBJ2-1, with no clear D. CDR1 is MNHEY and CDR2 is SVGEGT in the germline V gene. V lost 6 bases and J lost 0, with 15 bases in between. The CDR3 has 16 residues. This CDR3 reads CASSSYPRYSYNEQFF. In nucleotides, the CDR3 is TGTGCCAGCAGCTCCTATCCCCGTTACTCCTACAATGAGCAGTTCTTC.

The rearrangement uses TRBV18 and TRBJ2-3; the D is unclear. This CDR3 comprises 14 residues. With 2 bases removed from V and 3 bases from J, the gap between germline ends came to 9 bases. CDR1 and CDR2 from the germline V gene are KGHSH and LQKENI. This chain's CDR3 is CASSPGISTDTQYF. CDR3 bases: TGTGCCAGCTCACCAGGGATCTCAACAGATACGCAGTATTTT.

This chain connects TRBV19 to TRBJ2-2; D may be TRBD1 (6 bases). V gave up 1 base and J gave up 4 bases, with 10 bases separating them. Germline CDR1 is LNHDA and CDR2 is SQIVND (reference sequence). The CDR3 loop spans 15 amino acids. This CDR3 reads CASSIGGQVTGELFF. The CDR3 DNA sequence: TGTGCCAGTAGTATAGGGGGACAAGTCACCGGGGAGCTGTTTTTT. Variable domain in full (rest from reference TRBV19 and TRBJ2-2): DGGITQSPKYLFRKEGQNVTLSCEQNLNHDAMYWYRQDPGQGLRLIYYSQIVNDFQKGDIAEGYSVSREKKESFPLTVTSAQKNPTAFYLCASSIGGQVTGELFFGEGSRLTVL.

The chain recombines TRBV7-9 with TRBJ2-2, with D possibly TRBD2 on 7 matching bases. CDR1 is SEHNR and CDR2 is FQNEAQ in the germline V gene (reference sequence). CDR3 length: 16 residues. The V gene lost 5 bases and the J gene lost 4 bases, with 17 bases spanning the gap. The CDR3 coding sequence is TGTGCCAGCAGCCGTTCGCTAGGGGGGGCCACCGGGGAGCTGTTTTTT. Translated, it gives CASSRSLGGATGELFF.

The V call is TRBV19, the J call TRBJ1-5, with D unresolved. The CDR3 contains 15 residues. V lost 1 base, J lost 4 bases, and 11 bases lay in between. Germline CDR1 reads LNHDA; CDR2 reads SQIVND (reference sequence). For the CDR3, the DNA is TGTGCCAGTAGTATAGCGGGCACCCGGAATCAGCCCCAGCATTTT. This codes for CASSIAGTRNQPQHF.